Below, 19 T cell receptor beta chains from the same sample are listed, as sequenced in a study of spatial heterogeneity in lung cancer (dated by TCRdb to between 2018 and 2021). The library relied on 5' RACE. The instrument given in TCRdb is NextSeq 500. The public reads were quality trimmed at Q25 with fastp and then assembled into clones with MiXCR by TCRdb, keeping productive beta chains. Every distinct CDR3 protein forms one entry, paired with its most common genes and DNA. This sample holds some 83,000 distinct CDR3 sequences; about a fifth were observed only once. Clones ranked in the top ten supply roughly 6.2% of the sample. In light of the paper, this sample's time point label describes: sample taken at primary tumor resection. For TCR sequencing, whole RNA was extracted from tumor and nontumor lung tissue, or from cryopreserved PBMC samples, and no cell sorting was done. This specimen consisted of PBMCs, obtained at surgery. The receptors shown here come from a male donor with early-stage non-small cell lung cancer.

This clonotype was detected a few times. V usage is TRBV10-3 and J usage is TRBJ2-5; D assignment may be TRBD1 or TRBD2 (5 bases each). The V gene lost 3 bases and the J gene lost 0 bases, with 14 bases spanning the gap. From germline, CDR1 is ENHRY and CDR2 SYGVKD. The CDR3 runs 16 residues. In DNA, the CDR3 is TGTGCCATCAGTGAAGAGGGACGGTCGTACCAAGAGACCCAGTACTTC. Translated, it gives CAISEEGRSYQETQYF.

The chain carries TRBV19 and TRBJ1-5, with unresolved D. The CDR3 totals 15 residues. Germline lookup yields CDR1 LNHDA and CDR2 SQIVND (reference sequence). V was shortened by 6 bases and J by 4 bases, with 16 bases between the two germline ends. The CDR3 loop reads CASRISEVRNQPQHF. CDR3 nucleotide sequence: TGTGCCAGTAGAATCTCTGAGGTTCGAAATCAGCCCCAGCATTTT.

The chain joins TRBV7-3 to TRBJ2-1, with 7 bases that match TRBD1. Looked up from germline, CDR1 is SGHTA and CDR2 is FQGTGA. Unmatched junction bases numbered 9, after V lost 5 bases and J lost 2 bases. This CDR3 region has 16 residues. CDR3 in DNA: TGTGCCAGCAGCCCGGTGACAGGGTCCCCCTACAATGAGCAGTTCTTC. This encodes CASSPVTGSPYNEQFF. Looking up the rest from reference TRBV7-3 and TRBJ2-1 gives the full variable domain: GAGVSQTPSNKVTEKGKYVELRCDPISGHTALYWYRQSLGQGPEFLIYFQGTGAADDSGLPNDRFFAVRPEGSVSTLKIQRTERGDSAVYLCASSPVTGSPYNEQFFGPGTRLTVL.

This clonotype appeared a few times. The V call is TRBV6-5, the J call TRBJ2-5, with D possibly being TRBD1 (5 bases). Trimming pared 8 bases from V and 7 bases from J, leaving 11 bases between. Germline-derived CDR1 and CDR2 are MNHEY and SVGAGI. The CDR3 length is 11 residues. CDR3 in amino acids: CASSTGLTQYF. CDR3 DNA: TGTGCCAGCTCCACAGGTCTGACCCAGTACTTC.

The table lists this clonotype with a few counts. V is TRBV11-1 and J is TRBJ2-6, with D hard to call. V lost 4 bases to trimming and J lost 0 bases, with 7 bases between them. Germline-derived CDR1 and CDR2 are SGHAT and FQDESV (reference sequence). The CDR3 is 15 residues long. CDR3 sequence reads: CASSSRYSGANVLTF. The CDR3 coding sequence is TGTGCCAGCAGCTCCAGGTACTCTGGGGCCAACGTCCTGACTTTC.

This clonotype was observed a handful of times. The rearrangement joins TRBV24-1 to TRBJ2-2; D is possibly TRBD1 (5 bases). The V end lost 5 bases, the J end lost 0 bases, and 12 bases lay between the germline ends. Germline CDR1 KGHDR, CDR2 SFDVKD. The CDR3 runs 16 residues. CDR3 region: CATSVDRWPNTGELFF. Here the CDR3 DNA reads TGTGCCACCAGTGTTGACAGATGGCCGAACACCGGGGAGCTGTTTTTT.

This clonotype was counted at least ten times. The chain recombines TRBV7-6 with TRBJ2-5; no reliable D call. The CDR3 extends over 14 amino acids. V was trimmed by 1 base and J by 2 bases, leaving 8 bases between them. CDR1 is SGHVS, CDR2 FNYEAQ, per germline. The CDR3 reads CASSLVNPQETQYF. The DNA for the CDR3 is TGTGCCAGCAGCTTAGTTAACCCTCAAGAGACCCAGTACTTC.

This clonotype was seen more than once but under ten times. The chain joins TRBV20-1 to TRBJ2-7, with 8 nucleotides matching TRBD2. The CDR3 runs 15 residues. Looked up from germline, CDR1 is DFQATT and CDR2 is SNEGSKA (reference sequence). The trim removed 4 bases at V and 4 bases at J, leaving 12 bases unmatched. The CDR3 loop is CSATSLRAGVYEQYF. The CDR3 DNA follows: TGCAGTGCTACCTCTCTTCGAGCGGGAGTGTACGAGCAGTACTTC.

This clonotype has only a few counts. The chain recombines TRBV28 with TRBJ2-7, with 8 bases matching TRBD2. The CDR3 loop spans 14 amino acids. CDR1 is MDHEN and CDR2 is SYDVKM in the germline V gene. J was trimmed by 6 bases and V by 6 bases; bases with no gene match: 10. The CDR3 loop reads CASSEGTRPGEQYF. The DNA of the CDR3 is TGTGCCAGCAGCGAAGGGACTAGGCCAGGCGAGCAGTACTTC.

This clonotype has a handful of counts. This rearrangement joins TRBV24-1 to TRBJ2-2; the D call may be TRBD1 or TRBD2 (6 bases each). The V gene lost 3 bases and the J gene lost 7 bases, with 14 bases spanning the gap. The CDR3 is made up of 15 amino acids. Germline V gives CDR1 KGHDR, CDR2 SFDVKD. CDR3: CATSDPSGAGGELFF. The CDR3 DNA follows: TGTGCCACCAGTGATCCTTCGGGGGCCGGCGGGGAGCTGTTTTTT.

The sample holds a few counts of this clonotype. V usage is TRBV7-9 and J usage is TRBJ2-1; TRBD1 is a possible D gene (6 bases). The CDR3 length is 13 residues. Germline V lookup: CDR1 SEHNR, CDR2 FQNEAQ (reference sequence). Trimming took 4 bases from V and 11 from J, leaving 15 bases between them. The CDR3, as DNA: TGTGCCAGCAGCTCCGGCCCCGGACAGAAGCAGTTCTTC. Protein: CASSSGPGQKQFF.

The chain employs TRBV21-1 and TRBJ1-5. TRBV21-1 is given as a pseudogene. The CDR3 contains 16 residues. The CDR3 sequence is CASSVHCDHSNQPQHF. CDR3 nucleotides: TGTGCCAGCAGCGTCCACTGTGACCATAGCAATCAGCCCCAGCATTTT.

The rearrangement uses TRBV6-2 or TRBV6-3 and TRBJ1-1; D unclear. Trimming took off 2 bases at V and 4 bases at J, with 11 bases between the two ends. Germline CDR1 reads MNHEY; CDR2 reads SVGEGT. This CDR3 is 14 amino acids long. The CDR3, as DNA: TGTGCCAGCAGTTACGACGGGCGCGGCACTGAAGCTTTCTTT. Its translation: CASSYDGRGTEAFF.

This chain joins TRBV4-2 and TRBJ2-5; 13 bases fit TRBD2. Germline CDR1 and CDR2: LGHNA and YNFKEQ. This CDR3 comprises 19 residues. V lost 0 bases, J lost 2 bases, and 9 bases stayed unmatched. CDR3 in amino acids: CASSQDWGLAGTKQETQYF. The CDR3 DNA follows: TGTGCCAGCAGCCAAGATTGGGGACTAGCGGGGACTAAGCAAGAGACCCAGTACTTC.

The CDR3 DNA follows: TGCGCCAGCAGTTCACGGATTCAAGAGACCCAGTACTTC. Protein: CASSSRIQETQYF. This chain connects TRBV10-2 to TRBJ2-5; no definite D call. Trimming stripped 5 bases from V and 2 bases from J, with 9 bases between. The CDR3 consists of 13 residues. The germline V gene encodes CDR1 WSHSY and CDR2 SAAADI.

This clonotype has only a few counts. This chain uses TRBV30 with TRBJ2-5, with D hard to call. Germline assignment: CDR1 GTSNPN and CDR2 SVGIG (reference sequence). With 2 bases removed from V and 4 bases from J, the gap between germline ends came to 11 bases. The CDR3 extends over 13 amino acids. The CDR3 sequence: CAWSRPGGETQYF. DNA of the CDR3: TGTGCCTGGAGTCGACCGGGCGGAGAGACCCAGTACTTC. The whole variable domain, filled in from reference TRBV30 and TRBJ2-5, reads SQTIHQWPATLVQPVGSPLSLECTVEGTSNPNLYWYRQAAGRGLQLLFYSVGIGQISSEVPQNLSASRPQDRQFILSSKKLLLSDSGFYLCAWSRPGGETQYFGPGTRLLVL.

This clonotype was observed a handful of times. V usage is TRBV20-1 and J usage is TRBJ1-1, with TRBD1 matching 10 bases. The CDR3 consists of 14 residues. In germline, CDR1 is DFQATT, CDR2 SNEGSKA (reference sequence). The V and J ends lost 3 bases and 3 bases, in that order; junction bases with no gene match: 4. CDR3 loop: CSARSGTGDTEAFF. The CDR3 region has the DNA TGCAGTGCTAGGTCCGGGACAGGGGACACTGAAGCTTTCTTT.

This sequence joins TRBV6-1 and TRBJ1-1; D remains unclear. This CDR3 has 15 residues. Germline V CDR1 and CDR2: MNHNS, SASEGT. Trimming removed 7 bases at V and 4 bases at J, with 19 bases between. The CDR3 sequence: CASIRSGMGSTEAFF. CDR3 DNA: TGTGCCAGCATCCGCTCGGGGATGGGGAGCACTGAAGCTTTCTTT.

The rearrangement uses TRBV12-3 or TRBV12-4 and TRBJ2-2; D assignment may be TRBD1 or TRBD2 (5 bases each). The CDR3 contains 11 residues. V was shortened by 8 bases and J by 9 bases, with 10 bases between the two germline ends. The CDR3 loop is CASCWDRELFF. In nucleotides, the CDR3 is TGTGCCAGCTGTTGGGACCGGGAGCTGTTTTTT.